Detailed here is one TCR beta chain. Its antigen is currently not known. The sample holds no much larger clone one base away, and base qualities are not on file. The data were obtained in a study of CD8+ T cells in alopecia areata (dated by TCRdb to 2017 to 2018). Regarding the research as a whole: Treated patients were enrolled in an open-label pilot trial of oral tofacitinib, 5 to 10 mg twice daily, for moderate-to-severe alopecia areata. In humans, TCRbeta sequencing was performed on scalp tissue and on sorted CD4+ and CD8+ peripheral blood T cells from healthy controls and from patients with patchy or totalis/universalis alopecia areata. Clonality in the scalp was compared among normal scalp (n=4), patchy alopecia areata scalp (n=8), and alopecia totalis/universalis scalp (n=8). TCRbeta CDR3 regions were amplified by immunoSEQ multiplex PCR with 35 Vbeta forward and 13 Jbeta reverse primers. Tofacitinib was given for 6 to 18 months, followed by 6 months of follow-up off drug to assess delayed response and recurrence. RNA came from the PAXgene miRNA kit for fixed scalp, the miRNeasy kit for PBMCs, and the RNeasy kit for mouse skin. To study T cell clonal expansion in alopecia areata, the researchers applied high-throughput TCRbeta sequencing to both the C3H/HeJ mouse model and human patients. Patients on tofacitinib were biopsied at baseline and after 4 and 24 weeks of treatment, and several of the patients also had a later scalp biopsy. The investigation overall reported the following: Unlike mouse skin, which is dominated by gammadelta T cells, normal human skin has resident alphabeta T cells that are also sequenced, and this complicates analysis of the scalp TCR repertoire. Compared with normal scalp, lesional scalp had higher clonality and more expanded CD8+ clones, particularly in alopecia totalis/universalis, a pattern that suggests antigenic drive. Compared with mice, TCR sequences shared between patients were less clear, possibly partly because of HLA diversity across the patient population.

Libraries were prepared through the immunoSEQ multiplex PCR assay. For TCR sequencing, RNA was extracted from every sample and reverse transcribed into cDNA to serve as template. SuperScript III was used for first-strand cDNA synthesis, primed with a 2:1 mix of oligo-dT and random hexamers. A synthetic immune receptor repertoire was used to measure amplification bias, and any remaining bias was corrected computationally. Turning to the authors' computational methods: After raw reads were preprocessed to remove errors, the CDR3 was defined following IMGT conventions as running from the conserved cysteine to phenylalanine. Clonality was calculated as 1 minus Shannon entropy normalized by log2 of the number of productive unique TCRs. Whether each scalp clone was CD4 or CD8 was inferred by checking scalp TCRbeta sequences against the CD4 and CD8 repertoires from sorted blood. The clones in this table, taken by TCRdb from immuneACCESS, are in-frame only. Not every clone is retained; where verified, under half of the shortfall comes from an unresolved V gene, and the cause of the rest is unknown. D and trimming were read from the DNA, whereas the V and J calls and clone size are those reported in that table. The sample contains over 200,000 clones, around three fifths of them found a single time. Approximately 0.44% of the sample is held by the ten biggest clonotypes.

Germline trimming amounts to 5 bases on V and 2 bases on J, with 4 as the count of junction bases outside the gene matches. The cysteine opens and the phenylalanine closes a CDR3 of 15 amino acids. Only the CDR3 part of the read is kept: 45 bases, read in frame from the first base. From the germline V gene, CDR1 is MNHNS and CDR2 is SASEGT. The label giving this sample's time point can be read as: baseline before oral tofacitinib. Lesional scalp punch biopsies and peripheral blood were collected from alopecia areata patients. PBMCs were separated by density centrifugation and stained for CD3, CD4 and CD8, after which CD4+ and CD8+ T cells were sorted on a FACSAria.

Recombination joined TRBV6-1 with TRBJ1-5, with 9 bases in between that match TRBD1. The sequence was collected from a human donor with alopecia areata. The specimen comprised CD4+ T cells sorted from blood, sampled at week 0. The CDR3 sequence is CASSRTGVGNQPQHF. The nucleotide sequence reads TGTGCCAGCAGTCGGACAGGGGTTGGCAATCAGCCCCAGCATTTT.